Listed here is a single T cell receptor beta chain. Its antigen remains unknown. Germline V gives CDR1 SEHNR, CDR2 FQNEAQ (reference sequence). V lost 2 bases to trimming and J lost 4 bases; unmatched junction nucleotides: 3. This CDR3 has 16 residues. This specimen belongs to a study of identical twins. TCRdb analysed the 5' RACE reads with MiXCR anew, one entry per CDR3 protein. The sample has a few hundred thousand distinct CDR3 sequences, less than 9% seen once. Broader study findings: Within cord blood, abundant beta clonotypes carried fewer insertions, but memory repertoires showed no such trend. Potential partial confounding of zero-insertion analyses by invariant MAIT and iNKT cells was noted.

This sample was also put to use in a study of yellow fever vaccine responses in identical twins.

Specimen: memory (CD45RO+) T cells sorted from blood. V gene TRBV7-9 combines with J gene TRBJ2-1; 12 bases align to TRBD2. This TCR derives from a woman aged 18-35 years in good health. CDR3 sequence (DNA): TGTGCCAGCAGCTTACCGGGACTAGCGGGTTACAATGAGCAGTTCTTC. Translating gives CASSLPGLAGYNEQFF.